The sequence of this T cell receptor beta chain was determined in a study of patients and donors after allogeneic stem cell transplantation. CDR1 is MGHRA and CDR2 is YSYEKL in the germline V gene. The length of the CDR3 is 13 residues. V was pared by 4 bases and J by 3 bases, with 10 bases between. This clonotype was detected ten times or more. TCRdb redid the calling of the RT-PCR reads with MiXCR, one entry per CDR3 protein. The repertoire consists of some 1,600 distinct CDR3 sequences, with roughly 18% occurring once and the leading ten covering 58%. This clonotype was obtained from a human donor who was either an allogeneic HSCT recipient or a stem cell or donor lymphocyte infusion donor (not recorded which). It is not recorded whose cells these are; they may come from a transplant donor. This chain links TRBV4-1 with TRBJ2-7, with D possibly being TRBD2 (6 bases). Sequenced sample: blood, either unsorted or a sorted T cell fraction (not recorded which). The CDR3 bases are TGCGCCAGCAGCCTACGGGAGTTCTACGAGCAGTACTTC. Translating gives CASSLREFYEQYF.